A single sample gave rise to the 2 T cell receptor beta chains below, sequenced in a study of T cells in Graves' hyperthyroidism and ophthalmopathy. Authors of the study amplified TCR beta CDR3 regions from RNA transcripts. Carried out on the TCR CDR3, a first-round RT-PCR used the HTBI primer set. TCRdb reanalysed the multiplex PCR reads using MiXCR and keeps one entry per CDR3 protein. The sample has a few hundred thousand distinct CDR3 sequences; around 14% are singletons. What was sequenced was blood. The receptors were gathered from a young woman with Graves' hyperthyroidism.

This clonotype was recorded many times. The chain recombines TRBV28 with TRBJ2-3; tentatively, D is TRBD1 (5 bases). CDR3 length equals 17 residues. V lost 7 bases and J lost 0, with 20 bases in between. CDR1 is MDHEN and CDR2 is SYDVKM in the germline V gene. The CDR3 DNA reads TGTGCCAGCATTTTGAACAGGAACACCTTAAGCACAGATACGCAGTATTTT. It codes for CASILNRNTLSTDTQYF.

Of note for this clonotype: A much larger clone lies a single base off, so this may be a read error. This chain connects TRBV10-3 to TRBJ2-2; weak D call: TRBD1 (6 bases). This CDR3 region has 14 residues. Germline CDR1 ENHRY, CDR2 SYGVKD. The V and J ends lost 6 bases and 10 bases respectively, with 18 bases between them. DNA for the CDR3: TGTGCCATCAGCCGCCCAGGGGCGGGCGAGGAGCTGTTTTTT. Protein product: CAISRPGAGEELFF.